This passage covers 12 T cell receptor beta chains from one sample sequenced in a study of blood T cell repertoires in COVID-19. Clones were sequenced by immunoSEQ multiplex PCR, and TCRdb holds only the in-frame ones, with some missing. The sample lists over 110,000 clones; 75% to 90% were seen once. Source material: PBMCs or T cells enriched from blood (not recorded which). The receptors here all came from a man in his fifties in a cohort exposed to, infected with or recovered from COVID-19 (not recorded which).

This sequence joins TRBV7-2 and TRBJ2-1, with 12 bases that match TRBD2. Germline CDR1 and CDR2: SGHTA and FQGNSA. This CDR3 contains 15 residues. V shed 2 bases and J 9 bases; nucleotides not matched to a gene: 5. The CDR3 region has the DNA TGTGCCAGCAGCTTAAGGCTAGCGGGGGGGCTTGAGCAGTTCTTC. This encodes CASSLRLAGGLEQFF.

This clone has a single count. The chain employs TRBV2 and TRBJ1-4; 10 nucleotides match TRBD1. Germline-derived CDR1 and CDR2 are SNHLY and FYNNEI. Trimming took 5 bases from V and 5 from J; bases not matched to a gene: 2. The CDR3 spans 14 residues. CDR3 loop: CASSSDRGNEKLFF. The CDR3 DNA is TGTGCCAGCAGTTCGGACAGGGGGAATGAAAAACTGTTTTTT.

V and J are TRBV5-6 and TRBJ2-7; TRBD1 is a possible D gene (5 bases). The germline gives CDR1 SGHDT, CDR2 YYEEEE. Trimming removed 3 bases at V and 2 bases at J, with 12 bases between. The CDR3 is 14 residues long. In DNA form, the CDR3 reads TGTGCCAGCAGCTACCCAACAGGCCCCTACGAGCAGTACTTC. Its protein product is CASSYPTGPYEQYF.

This chain uses TRBV7-9 with TRBJ1-5, with no clear D. Germline V gene lookup returns CDR1 SEHNR and CDR2 FQNEAQ (reference sequence). This CDR3 spans 13 amino acids. With 1 base removed from V and 11 bases from J, the gap between germline ends came to 12 bases. The chain's CDR3 is CASSLGTLEAQHF. The CDR3 DNA follows: TGTGCCAGCAGCTTAGGGACCCTGGAGGCCCAGCATTTT.

The chain couples TRBV5-1 to TRBJ2-1, with 8 bases matching TRBD2. This CDR3 is built from 14 residues. Germline CDR1 and CDR2: SGHRS and YFSETQ. Trimming took 4 bases from V and 8 from J; bases not matched to a gene: 8. The CDR3 DNA is TGCGCCAGCAGCCCCGGGACTAGTTTGTATGAGCAGTTCTTC. Translating gives CASSPGTSLYEQFF.

This rearrangement joins TRBV7-8 to TRBJ1-4; a possible D gene is TRBD1 (6 bases). Trimming removed 2 bases from V and 3 bases from J, with 10 bases in between. CDR3 length: 15 amino acids. The V gene's germline CDR1 is SGHVS and CDR2 FQNEAQ. Here the CDR3 reads CASSLWEGANEKLFF. In nucleotides, the CDR3 is TGTGCCAGCAGCTTATGGGAGGGGGCTAATGAAAAACTGTTTTTT.

The chain combines TRBV6-6 with TRBJ2-2; 11 nucleotides match TRBD1. Germline CDR1 and CDR2: MNHNY and SVGAGI (reference sequence). The ends lost 5 bases at V and 2 bases at J; junction bases unmatched: 7. The CDR3 runs 17 residues. The CDR3 spells CASSPLDRGRNTGELFF. The CDR3 DNA sequence: TGTGCCAGCAGTCCTCTGGACAGGGGGCGCAACACCGGGGAGCTGTTTTTT.

V and J are TRBV5-6 and TRBJ2-1; TRBD1 might be the D (5 bases). The germline V gene encodes CDR1 SGHDT and CDR2 YYEEEE. The CDR3 length is 18 residues. V was clipped by 3 bases and J by 5 bases, with 24 bases between them. The CDR3 nucleotides are TGTGCCAGCAGCTGGTCTCTAACAGGTGGAAACGCGGACAATGAGCAGTTCTTC. Translation gives CASSWSLTGGNADNEQFF.

The rearrangement joins TRBV28 to TRBJ2-7; 8 bases line up with TRBD1. Germline-derived CDR1 and CDR2 are MDHEN and SYDVKM. The trim removed 10 bases at V and 0 bases at J, leaving 5 bases unmatched. The CDR3 is 13 amino acids. The chain's CDR3 is CATRQGSSYEQYF. The DNA of the CDR3 is TGTGCCACCCGACAGGGGAGCTCCTACGAGCAGTACTTC.

The chain combines TRBV3-1 (or the pseudogene TRBV3-2) with TRBJ1-1; D not certain. CDR3 length: 14 amino acids. Trimming cost V 0 bases and J 4 bases, with 9 bases left between them. Germline loops: CDR1 LGHDT, CDR2 YNNKEL (reference sequence). The CDR3 loop reads CASSQDREGTEAFF. In DNA form, the CDR3 reads TGTGCCAGCAGCCAAGATCGAGAGGGCACTGAAGCTTTCTTT.

V and J are TRBV4-3 and TRBJ2-3; D may be TRBD2 (7 bases). The CDR3 runs 16 residues. The V and J ends lost 0 bases and 3 bases respectively, with 13 bases between them. CDR1 LGHNA and CDR2 YSLEER come from the germline V gene. The CDR3 is CASSQDGRGRTDTQYF. In DNA form, the CDR3 reads TGCGCCAGCAGCCAAGATGGGAGGGGGAGGACAGATACGCAGTATTTT.

The chain employs TRBV2 and TRBJ2-1, with 11 bases identical to TRBD2. CDR3 length equals 17 residues. Germline V gene lookup returns CDR1 SNHLY and CDR2 FYNNEI. Losses at the gene ends were 3 bases for V and 7 bases for J; bases not matched to a gene: 11. CDR3 protein: CASSDHPLAGVWNEQFF. The CDR3 nucleotides are TGTGCCAGCAGTGATCACCCACTAGCGGGAGTGTGGAATGAGCAGTTCTTC.